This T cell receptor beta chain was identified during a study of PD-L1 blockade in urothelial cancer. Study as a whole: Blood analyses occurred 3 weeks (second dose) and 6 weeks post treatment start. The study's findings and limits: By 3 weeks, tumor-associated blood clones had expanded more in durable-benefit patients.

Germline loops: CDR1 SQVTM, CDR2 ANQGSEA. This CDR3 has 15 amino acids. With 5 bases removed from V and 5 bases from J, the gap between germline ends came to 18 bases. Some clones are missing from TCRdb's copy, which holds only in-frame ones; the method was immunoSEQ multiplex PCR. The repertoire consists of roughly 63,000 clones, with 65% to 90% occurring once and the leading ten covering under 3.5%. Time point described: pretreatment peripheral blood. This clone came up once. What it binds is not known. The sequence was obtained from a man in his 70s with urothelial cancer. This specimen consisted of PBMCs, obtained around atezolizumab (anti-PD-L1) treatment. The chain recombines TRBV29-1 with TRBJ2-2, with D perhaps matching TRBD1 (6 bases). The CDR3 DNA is TGCAGCGTTACACCAGGGGTCGTGGGGACCGGGGAGCTGTTTTTT. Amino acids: CSVTPGVVGTGELFF.